This is a list of T cell receptor beta chains from one sample in a study of graft-versus-host responses after intestinal transplantation. The assay was immunoSEQ multiplex PCR, and TCRdb's table has in-frame clones only and misses some. The sample lists around 20,000 clones; 82% were seen once. The sample in question was PBMCs, obtained 14 days after transplant. The receptors derive from a human patient who received an intestinal transplant, so some T cells may come from the graft donor. CDR3s include the opening cysteine and the closing phenylalanine or tryptophan. Each record gives: D gene, J gene, V gene, clone size, CDR3 protein, CDR3 DNA. D genes are given only for firm matches. Some rows have no size entry. The others give once, few or many, or a class for an expanded clone.

TRBD1 | TRBJ1-2 | TRBV7-9 | - | CASSSTGTGTMGYTF | TGTGCCAGCAGCTCCACCGGGACAGGGACTATGGGCTACACCTTC
TRBD2 | TRBJ2-1 | TRBV6-5 | - | CASAESGGARNEQFF | TGTGCCAGCGCCGAGAGCGGGGGGGCTAGGAATGAGCAGTTCTTC
- | TRBJ1-2 | TRBV5-4 | - | CASSLQGSGYTF | TGTGCCAGCAGCTTACAGGGAAGTGGCTACACCTTC
- | TRBJ2-5 | TRBV21-1 | - | CASSKAHWEGYQETQYF | TGTGCCAGCAGCAAAGCGCATTGGGAGGGGTACCAAGAGACCCAGTACTTC
TRBD2 | TRBJ2-3 | TRBV7-6 | - | CASSLGTSGRASTDTQYF | TGTGCCAGCAGCTTGGGGACTAGCGGGAGGGCCAGCACAGATACGCAGTATTTT
TRBD1 | TRBJ1-1 | TRBV5-1 | - | CASRPWTGNVNTEAFF | TGCGCCAGCCGTCCTTGGACAGGGAATGTGAACACTGAAGCTTTCTTT
- | TRBJ2-3 | TRBV6-6 | - | CASSYFLGKGTDTQYF | TGTGCCAGCAGTTACTTTCTAGGGAAGGGCACAGATACGCAGTATTTT
- | TRBJ2-7 | TRBV7-9 | once | CASSHGEGVYEQYF | TGTGCCAGCAGTCATGGAGAGGGGGTGTACGAGCAGTACTTC
- | TRBJ2-7 | TRBV27 | - | CASSALGGEQYF | TGTGCCAGCAGCGCCTTAGGAGGAGAGCAGTACTTC
- | TRBJ2-3 | TRBV5-6 | - | CASSLEVGLPNTDTQYF | TGTGCCAGCAGCTTGGAGGTAGGACTACCAAACACAGATACGCAGTATTTT
- | TRBJ2-3 | TRBV21-1 | - | CARKTSGRCETQYF | TGTGCCAGAAAGACTAGCGGGAGGTGCGAAACGCAGTATTTT
- | TRBJ1-4 | TRBV9 | - | CASSADQGLGEKLFF | TGTGCCAGCAGCGCTGATCAGGGATTAGGAGAAAAACTGTTTTTT
- | TRBJ1-2 | TRBV6-1 | - | CASSRTRFGEGYTF | TGTGCCAGCAGTCGAACTCGGTTCGGGGAAGGCTACACCTTC
TRBD1 | TRBJ2-2 | TRBV6-5 | few | CASSYWGTALTGELFF | TGTGCCAGCAGTTACTGGGGGACAGCCCTCACCGGGGAGCTGTTTTTT
TRBD2 | TRBJ2-3 | TRBV4-1 | once | CASSLLFRTSGGANNADTQYF | TGCGCCAGCAGCCTACTTTTTAGGACTAGCGGGGGGGCCAATAACGCAGATACGCAGTATTTT
- | TRBJ1-1 | TRBV2 | - | CASSEAHGQQSAFF | TGTGCCAGCAGTGAAGCGCATGGGCAGCAGTCGGCTTTCTTT
- | TRBJ1-5 | TRBV6-1 | once | CASSASGDNNQPQHF | TGTGCCAGCAGTGCGTCAGGGGACAACAATCAGCCCCAGCATTTT
- | TRBJ1-2 | TRBV5-5 | - | CASSSPGQNLYGYTF | TGTGCCAGCAGCTCCCCCGGACAGAACCTCTATGGCTACACCTTC
- | TRBJ2-2 | TRBV6-1 | - | CASSDGGDLTGELFF | TGTGCCAGCAGTGATGGCGGGGACCTCACCGGGGAGCTGTTTTTT
TRBD1 | TRBJ1-5 | TRBV6-1 | few | CASSWTGGTQPQHF | TGTGCCAGCAGTTGGACAGGGGGTACTCAGCCCCAGCATTTT
- | TRBJ2-7 | TRBV20-1 | - | CSAEQGIEQYF | TGCAGTGCCGAGCAGGGTATCGAGCAGTACTTC
- | TRBJ2-7 | TRBV5-4 | - | CASSSLFVDGSREQYF | TGTGCCAGCAGCTCTCTCTTTGTTGATGGGTCGAGAGAGCAGTACTTC
TRBD2 | TRBJ2-3 | TRBV10-2 | - | CASSESMWTSGSTDTQYF | TGCGCCAGCAGTGAGTCGATGTGGACTAGCGGGAGCACAGATACGCAGTATTTT
- | TRBJ2-2 | TRBV5-1 | - | CASSLGWRTGELFF | TGCGCCAGCAGCTTGGGGTGGAGAACCGGGGAGCTGTTTTTT
TRBD2 | TRBJ2-4 | TRBV28 | - | CASSFLAGGGDIQYF | TGTGCCAGCAGTTTTCTAGCGGGAGGGGGGGACATTCAGTACTTC
- | TRBJ1-2 | TRBV19 | - | CASSINSQYGYTF | TGTGCCAGTAGTATAAACAGCCAGTATGGCTACACCTTC
- | TRBJ2-3 | TRBV6-5 | - | CASSYSAGTDTQYF | TGTGCCAGCAGTTACTCTGCGGGAACGGATACGCAGTATTTT
- | TRBJ2-7 | TRBV10-2 | - | CASSEGGEQYF | TGCGCCAGCAGCGAGGGAGGCGAGCAGTACTTC
- | TRBJ2-5 | TRBV9 | once | CASSTRAQETQYF | TGTGCCAGCAGCACCAGGGCGCAAGAGACCCAGTACTTC
TRBD1 | TRBJ2-2 | TRBV6-5 | - | CASSFGQGAGELFF | TGTGCCAGCAGTTTCGGACAGGGGGCCGGGGAGCTGTTTTTT
- | TRBJ2-3 | TRBV11-2 | - | CASTDGTSRTDTQYF | TGTGCCAGTACGGACGGGACTTCCCGCACAGATACGCAGTATTTT
- | TRBJ2-5 | TRBV7-9 | - | CASSLSSRETQYF | TGTGCCAGCAGCTTAAGTAGCAGGGAGACCCAGTACTTC
TRBD1 | TRBJ1-2 | TRBV10-3 | few | CAIRTTGLEYGYTF | TGTGCCATCAGGACGACAGGGTTGGAGTATGGCTACACCTTC
TRBD2 | TRBJ2-7 | TRBV7-3 | - | CARPSGRALHYEQYF | TGTGCCAGACCTAGCGGGAGGGCCCTACACTACGAGCAGTACTTC
- | TRBJ2-7 | TRBV12-5 | - | CASGLVIGRAYEQYF | TGTGCTAGTGGTTTGGTCATAGGCAGGGCCTACGAGCAGTACTTC
TRBD1 | TRBJ2-3 | TRBV7-9 | - | CASSLVGLQGEDITDTQYF | TGTGCCAGCAGCTTGGTAGGCCTACAGGGGGAGGACATCACAGATACGCAGTATTTT
- | TRBJ2-3 | TRBV7-2 | - | CASSLRLARDTQYF | TGTGCCAGCAGCTTAAGGCTAGCCAGGGATACGCAGTATTTT
- | TRBJ1-1 | TRBV6-5 | - | CASSYVTGMNTEAFF | TGTGCCAGCAGTTACGTTACAGGGATGAACACTGAAGCTTTCTTT
- | TRBJ2-7 | TRBV7-2 | - | CASSPSYEQYF | TGTGCCAGCAGCCCCTCCTACGAGCAGTACTTC
TRBD2 | TRBJ2-1 | TRBV6-5 | - | CASSYVVAGVNEQFF | TGTGCCAGCAGTTACGTAGTAGCGGGAGTGAATGAGCAGTTCTTC
- | TRBJ2-5 | TRBV5-6 | few | CASSATYRDHQETQYF | TGTGCCAGCAGCGCAACATACCGGGACCATCAAGAGACCCAGTACTTC
TRBD1 | TRBJ1-2 | TRBV7-2 | - | CASSLEGAGDYGYTF | TGTGCCAGCAGCTTGGAGGGGGCAGGCGACTATGGCTACACCTTC
TRBD2 | TRBJ2-1 | TRBV29-1 | - | CSVGRLAGGVEQFF | TGCAGCGTTGGCAGACTAGCGGGAGGGGTTGAGCAGTTCTTC
TRBD1 | TRBJ2-7 | TRBV14 | - | CASSLTGALWEQYF | TGTGCCAGCAGTCTGACAGGGGCTCTGTGGGAGCAGTACTTC
- | TRBJ1-5 | TRBV28 | - | CASSRLAGENQPQHF | TGTGCCAGCTCCCGACTTGCAGGGGAGAATCAGCCCCAGCATTTT
- | TRBJ2-1 | TRBV2 | - | CATSDHGGPRNDNEQFF | TGTGCCACCAGTGATCATGGGGGACCCCGAAACGACAATGAGCAGTTCTTC
- | TRBJ2-3 | TRBV9 | - | CASSAGTGVLGTDTQYF | TGTGCCAGCAGCGCCGGGACTGGCGTGCTGGGCACAGATACGCAGTATTTT
- | TRBJ2-7 | TRBV7-2 | - | CASSLGLAREQYF | TGTGCCAGCAGCTTAGGGCTGGCTCGCGAGCAGTACTTC
- | TRBJ2-1 | TRBV13 | - | CASSSPGPSYNEQFF | TGTGCCAGCAGCTCTCCCGGGCCCTCCTACAATGAGCAGTTCTTC
- | TRBJ2-1 | TRBV9 | - | CASSVHSNTIYNEQFF | TGTGCCAGCAGCGTCCACAGTAATACTATTTACAATGAGCAGTTCTTC
TRBD2 | TRBJ2-1 | TRBV5-4 | - | CASSLAGLAGGPYNEQFF | TGTGCCAGCAGCTTGGCGGGACTAGCGGGAGGGCCATACAATGAGCAGTTCTTC
- | TRBJ2-3 | TRBV9 | once | CASSVYPDPGDTQYF | TGTGCCAGCAGCGTATACCCAGACCCGGGAGATACGCAGTATTTT
- | TRBJ1-4 | TRBV14 | - | CASSQLEGKKLFF | TGTGCCAGCAGCCAGCTGGAGGGAAAGAAACTGTTTTTT